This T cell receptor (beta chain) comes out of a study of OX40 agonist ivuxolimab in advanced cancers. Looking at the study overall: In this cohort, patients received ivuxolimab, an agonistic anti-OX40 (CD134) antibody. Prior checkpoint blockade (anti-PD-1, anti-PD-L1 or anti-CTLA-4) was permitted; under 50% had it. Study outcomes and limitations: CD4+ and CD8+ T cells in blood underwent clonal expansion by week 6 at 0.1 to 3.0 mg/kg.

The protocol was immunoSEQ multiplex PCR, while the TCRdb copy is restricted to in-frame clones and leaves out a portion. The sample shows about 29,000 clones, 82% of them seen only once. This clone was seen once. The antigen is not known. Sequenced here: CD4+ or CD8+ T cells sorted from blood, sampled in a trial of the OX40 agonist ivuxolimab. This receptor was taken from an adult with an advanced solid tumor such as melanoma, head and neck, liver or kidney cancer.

DNA for the CDR3: TGTGCCAGCAGCTCCTCCGACAGGGCGAAAGACAATGAGCAGTTCTTC. Translating gives CASSSSDRAKDNEQFF. This chain connects TRBV7-3 to TRBJ2-1; 7 nucleotides align to TRBD1. The junction had 11 bases not matched to a gene; V was cut back by 4 bases and J by 5 bases. The germline V gene encodes CDR1 SGHTA and CDR2 FQGTGA. This CDR3 has 16 amino acids.